The rows below give T cell receptor beta chains drawn from one sample of a study of T cells after yellow fever vaccination. In TCRdb, the 5' RACE reads were re-called with MiXCR into one record per CDR3 protein. The sample includes around 360,000 distinct CDR3 sequences, roughly 10% of them seen just once. The specimen comprised PBMCs, sampled on the day of the first yellow fever vaccination. The receptors derive from a man between 18 and 29 years old who received the YFV17D yellow fever vaccine. Both conserved end residues are part of each CDR3. Each record gives: V gene, J gene, clone size, D gene, CDR3 protein, CDR3 DNA. D genes are given only for firm matches. Not all rows give a size; the values are once, few, many and, for expanded clones, a class.

>TRBV13|TRBJ2-5|few|TRBD1
CASSFGRGRIETQYF
TGTGCCAGCAGCTTTGGTAGGGGGCGAATTGAGACCCAGTACTTC
>TRBV6-2/TRBV6-3|TRBJ1-5|NA|NA
CASSTLGQSNQPQHF
TGTGCCAGCAGCACCCTGGGGCAGAGCAATCAGCCCCAGCATTTT
>TRBV5-1|TRBJ2-7|NA|TRBD1
CASSLEGQGPYEQYF
TGCGCCAGCAGCTTGGAGGGACAGGGGCCCTACGAGCAGTACTTC
>TRBV29-1|TRBJ1-3|NA|NA
CSVTLGNTIYF
TGCAGCGTAACATTGGGAAACACCATATATTTT
>TRBV20-1|TRBJ1-3|NA|NA
CSARDPSSGNTIYF
TGCAGTGCTCGGGACCCGAGCTCTGGAAACACCATATATTTT
>TRBV3-1|TRBJ2-1|many|NA
CASSQDTRTEQFF
TGTGCCAGCAGCCAAGATACACGGACTGAGCAGTTCTTC
>TRBV12-3/TRBV12-4|TRBJ2-2|NA|NA
CASRPTGWTGELFF
TGTGCCAGCAGGCCTACAGGGTGGACCGGGGAGCTGTTTTTT
>TRBV29-1|TRBJ2-1|NA|TRBD2
CSVEIAGPNNEQFF
TGCAGCGTTGAAATAGCGGGGCCTAACAATGAGCAGTTCTTC
>TRBV4-3|TRBJ2-5|NA|NA
CASSQAQGYQETQYF
TGCGCCAGCAGCCAAGCCCAGGGGTACCAAGAGACCCAGTACTTC
>TRBV7-9|TRBJ2-1|NA|NA
CASSFGLNYNEQFF
TGTGCCAGCAGCTTCGGACTGAACTACAATGAGCAGTTCTTC
>TRBV10-3|TRBJ1-2|NA|NA
CAIRRRWENGTSNYGYTF
TGTGCCATCAGGCGCAGGTGGGAAAATGGGACCTCTAACTATGGCTACACCTTC
>TRBV5-1|TRBJ2-7|few|NA
CASSLAPRGINEQYF
TGCGCCAGCAGCTTGGCGCCCCGGGGGATAAACGAGCAGTACTTC
>TRBV20-1|TRBJ2-3|few|TRBD2
CSASGGITDTQYF
TGCAGTGCTAGCGGGGGGATCACAGATACGCAGTATTTT
>TRBV5-1|TRBJ2-2|NA|TRBD1
CASSLTTGGTGELFF
TGCGCCAGCAGCCTAACCACAGGGGGCACCGGGGAGCTGTTTTTT
>TRBV23-1|TRBJ1-6|NA|NA
CAARRRQNSPLHF
TGCGCCGCGAGGAGGCGGCAGAATTCACCCCTCCACTTT
>TRBV6-1|TRBJ1-3|NA|NA
CASSEAGGPGNTIYF
TGTGCCAGCAGTGAAGCAGGGGGGCCTGGAAACACCATATATTTT
>TRBV5-1|TRBJ2-2|NA|NA
CASSLIRQFTGELFF
TGCGCCAGCAGCTTGATCCGACAGTTCACCGGGGAGCTGTTTTTT
>TRBV27|TRBJ2-1|few|TRBD2
CASSREIEGLARSDEQFF
TGTGCCAGCAGTCGCGAAATAGAGGGACTAGCGAGGAGCGATGAGCAGTTCTTC
>TRBV2|TRBJ2-3|NA|TRBD2
CASQGTSRADTQYF
TGTGCCAGCCAGGGGACTAGCCGCGCAGATACGCAGTATTTT
>TRBV9|TRBJ1-3|few|NA
CASSVEANRPGNTIYF
TGTGCCAGCAGCGTGGAGGCAAACCGACCAGGAAACACCATATATTTT
>TRBV4-1|TRBJ2-1|NA|NA
CASSGPRDEQFF
TGCGCCAGCAGCGGACCCCGCGATGAGCAGTTCTTC
>TRBV25-1|TRBJ1-1|few|NA
CASGPSGYTEAFF
TGTGCCAGCGGCCCTTCAGGCTACACTGAAGCTTTCTTT
>TRBV5-6|TRBJ1-5|few|TRBD1
CASSSTGTGVQPQHF
TGTGCCAGCAGTTCCACCGGGACAGGGGTTCAGCCCCAGCATTTT
>TRBV6-1|TRBJ1-1|few|NA
CASSSWSSTEAFF
TGTGCCAGCAGTAGCTGGAGCAGCACTGAAGCTTTCTTT
>TRBV6-5|TRBJ2-7|few|TRBD2
CASSYSSGSGREQYF
TGTGCCAGCAGTTACTCCTCTGGTAGCGGGAGGGAGCAGTACTTC
>TRBV9|TRBJ2-3|NA|NA
CASSVSAASTDTQYF
TGTGCCAGCAGCGTATCAGCGGCTAGCACAGATACGCAGTATTTT
>TRBV5-1|TRBJ1-3|NA|NA
CANSLTAYSGNTIYF
TGCGCCAACAGCTTGACCGCCTACTCTGGAAACACCATATATTTT
>TRBV12-3/TRBV12-4|TRBJ1-3|NA|NA
CASRVPSGTIYF
TGTGCCAGCAGGGTTCCGAGCGGCACCATATATTTT
>TRBV5-1|TRBJ1-6|few|NA
CASSLDGRFPLHF
TGCGCCAGCAGCTTGGACGGCCGGTTTCCCCTCCACTTT
>TRBV12-3/TRBV12-4|TRBJ1-1|few|NA
CASSLGSQSTEAFF
TGTGCCAGCAGTTTAGGGAGTCAGAGCACTGAAGCTTTCTTT
>TRBV11-3|TRBJ2-5|NA|TRBD2
CASSPGLAGDQETQYF
TGTGCCAGCAGCCCGGGACTAGCGGGAGATCAAGAGACCCAGTACTTC
>TRBV20-1|TRBJ2-3|NA|NA
CSAPARAGHRTDTQYF
TGCAGTGCGCCGGCGCGGGCGGGCCACCGCACAGATACGCAGTATTTT
>TRBV5-1|TRBJ1-1|NA|TRBD1
CASSYPGQGHFF
TGCGCCAGCAGCTACCCGGGACAGGGGCACTTCTTT
>TRBV20-1|TRBJ2-7|many|NA
CSASAFPHGGEQYF
TGCAGTGCTAGTGCTTTCCCTCACGGTGGGGAGCAGTACTTC
>TRBV5-1|TRBJ2-1|few|NA
CASSTDVLNEQFF
TGCGCCAGCAGCACGGACGTCCTCAATGAGCAGTTCTTC
>TRBV19|TRBJ2-1|NA|TRBD2
CASGGYSYNEQFF
TGTGCCAGCGGGGGGTACTCCTACAATGAGCAGTTCTTC
>TRBV4-3|TRBJ1-1|many|TRBD1
CASSPGQGPPAFF
TGCGCCAGCAGCCCGGGACAGGGGCCGCCGGCTTTCTTT
>TRBV7-9|TRBJ1-1|few|NA
CASSLEELQRWLTF
TGTGCCAGCAGCTTAGAGGAGCTTCAACGGTGGCTCACCTTT